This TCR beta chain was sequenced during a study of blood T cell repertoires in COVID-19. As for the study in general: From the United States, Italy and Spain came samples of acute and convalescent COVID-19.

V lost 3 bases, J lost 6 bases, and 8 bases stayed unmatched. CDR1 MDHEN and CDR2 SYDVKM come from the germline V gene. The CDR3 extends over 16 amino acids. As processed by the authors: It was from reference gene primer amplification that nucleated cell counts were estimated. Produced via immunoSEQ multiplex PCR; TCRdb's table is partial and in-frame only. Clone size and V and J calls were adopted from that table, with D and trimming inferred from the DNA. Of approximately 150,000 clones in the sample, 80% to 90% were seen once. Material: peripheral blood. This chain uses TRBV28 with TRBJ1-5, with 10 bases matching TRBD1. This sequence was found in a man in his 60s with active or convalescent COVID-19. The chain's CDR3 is CASSFGDRGYSQPQHF. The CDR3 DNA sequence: TGTGCCAGCAGTTTTGGGGACAGGGGATACAGTCAGCCCCAGCATTTT.